This paragraph covers one T cell receptor beta chain sequence. Primers included in the PCR were 60 Vbeta and 13 Jbeta primers. Method: immunoSEQ multiplex PCR; TCRdb's copy keeps in-frame clones and lacks some. There are about 210,000 clones in the sample; approximately 79% occur only once, and approximately 1.8% lies in the top ten. This sample was taken from a study of cytomegalovirus exposure and HLA in healthy donors. Sequencing used PBMCs. This receptor was obtained from a male donor in good health and CMV-seronegative.

The CDR3 sequence: CASSIGAARALSYEQYF. The CDR3 DNA follows: TGTGCCAGTAGTATAGGGGCCGCCAGGGCTCTGTCCTACGAGCAGTACTTC. This chain connects TRBV19 to TRBJ2-7; the D gene is possibly TRBD1 (5 bases). Trimming shortened V by 1 base and J by 1 base, and 17 bases separated the two germline ends. This CDR3 region has 17 residues. The germline V gene encodes CDR1 LNHDA and CDR2 SQIVND (reference sequence).